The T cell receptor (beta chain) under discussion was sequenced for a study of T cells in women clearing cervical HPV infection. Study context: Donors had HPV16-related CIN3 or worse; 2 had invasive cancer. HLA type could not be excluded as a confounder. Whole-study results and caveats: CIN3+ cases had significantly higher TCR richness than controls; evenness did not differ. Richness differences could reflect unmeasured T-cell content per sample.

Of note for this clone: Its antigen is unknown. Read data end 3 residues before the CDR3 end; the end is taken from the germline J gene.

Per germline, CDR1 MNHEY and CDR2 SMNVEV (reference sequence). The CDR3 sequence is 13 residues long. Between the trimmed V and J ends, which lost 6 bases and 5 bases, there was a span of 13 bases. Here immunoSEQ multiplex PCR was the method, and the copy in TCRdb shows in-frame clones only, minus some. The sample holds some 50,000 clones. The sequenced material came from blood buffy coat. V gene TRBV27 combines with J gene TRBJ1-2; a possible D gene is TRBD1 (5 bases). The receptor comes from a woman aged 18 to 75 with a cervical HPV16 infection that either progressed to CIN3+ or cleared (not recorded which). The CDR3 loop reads CASRGGRFYGYTF. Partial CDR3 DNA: TGTGCCAGCAGGGGGGGACGATTTTATGGC.